Shown below are 19 T cell receptor beta chains from a single sample sequenced in a study of chemoradiotherapy in HPV16-positive cancers. Sequenced by immunoSEQ multiplex PCR; TCRdb stores in-frame clones only, minus some. The sample contains under 85,000 clones, almost 90% of which appear only once. The sequences come from blood, collected from a patient who underwent chemoradiotherapy. These receptors all stem from a human donor with HPV-associated anogenital cancer.

The J gene is TRBJ1-2, the V gene TRBV5-4; the D gene is possibly TRBD1 (6 bases). Trimming pared 0 bases from V and 6 bases from J, leaving 15 bases between. Per the germline V gene, CDR1 is SGHNT and CDR2 is YYREEE (reference sequence). This CDR3 is 15 amino acids long. In DNA, the CDR3 is TGTGCCAGCAGCTTGGTGGGGTCCGGGGGCCATGGCTACACCTTC. Its protein product is CASSLVGSGGHGYTF.

The chain combines TRBV2 with TRBJ2-3; D is unclear. The V end lost 10 bases, the J end lost 0 bases, and 14 bases lay between the germline ends. Germline V gives CDR1 SNHLY, CDR2 FYNNEI. The CDR3 loop spans 14 amino acids. CDR3 loop: CATSGATSTDTQYF. The CDR3 DNA reads as TGTGCCACCTCCGGAGCTACTAGCACAGATACGCAGTATTTT.

This rearrangement joins TRBV28 to TRBJ2-7, with D hard to call. Trimming pared 3 bases from V and 4 bases from J, leaving 4 bases between. Germline lookup yields CDR1 MDHEN and CDR2 SYDVKM. CDR3 size: 11 residues. CDR3 amino acids: CASSLKYEQYF. The CDR3 bases are TGTGCCAGCAGTTTGAAGTACGAGCAGTACTTC.

The sample holds one count of this clone. This chain uses TRBV4-2 with TRBJ2-2, with TRBD1 matching over 9 bases. Looked up from germline, CDR1 is LGHNA and CDR2 is YNFKEQ. This CDR3 contains 16 residues. J was trimmed by 2 bases and V by 1 base; bases with no gene match: 2. The CDR3 DNA is TGTGCCAGCAGCCAAGCGGACAGGGGAAACACCGGGGAGCTGTTTTTT. Translating gives CASSQADRGNTGELFF.

A word on this clone: At one of its ends the junction is not consistent with the germline gene, which may arise from a read error. CDR3 nucleotides: TGTGCCAGCAGCCTCTCTGCAGCGACAGGCAGCATCTTT. It yields the protein CASSLSAATGSIF. This chain joins TRBV9 and TRBJ1-1; D perhaps matches TRBD1 (6 bases). This CDR3 region has 13 residues. The germline CDR1 and CDR2 sequences are SGDLS and YYNGEE.

The chain combines TRBV4-2 with TRBJ2-7; D gene ambiguous. This CDR3 has 13 residues. V was trimmed by 1 base and J by 7 bases, leaving 11 bases between them. CDR1 is LGHNA, CDR2 YNFKEQ, per germline. The CDR3 DNA reads as TGTGCCAGCAGCCAAGGGAGTCTTTTGGAGCAGTACTTC. Translating it yields CASSQGSLLEQYF.

This clone turned up a few times. The chain employs TRBV5-6 and TRBJ2-5, with TRBD1 matching over 8 bases. The CDR3 has 16 residues. Trimming removed 3 bases from V and 4 bases from J; junction bases left unmatched: 11. Germline assignment: CDR1 SGHDT and CDR2 YYEEEE. For the CDR3, the DNA is TGTGCCAGCAGCTATCCGAGATTAGGACAGGGAGAGACCCAGTACTTC. It translates to CASSYPRLGQGETQYF.

V is TRBV7-9 and J is TRBJ2-7; 8 nucleotides match TRBD2. The CDR3 spans 14 residues. CDR1 is SEHNR and CDR2 is FQNEAQ in the germline V gene (reference sequence). Losses at the gene ends were 5 bases for V and 3 bases for J; bases not matched to a gene: 6. CDR3 sequence: CASSGGTRNYEQYF. The CDR3 bases are TGTGCCAGCAGCGGAGGGACTAGGAACTACGAGCAGTACTTC.

The rearrangement uses TRBV5-1 and TRBJ2-7, with D perhaps TRBD1 (5 bases). Germline V gene data show CDR1 as SGHRS and CDR2 as YFSETQ. CDR3 length: 14 amino acids. V shed 1 base and J shed 5 bases, with 13 bases lying between them. The CDR3: CASSLYTGADEQYF. The CDR3 coding sequence is TGCGCCAGCAGCTTGTATACAGGCGCGGACGAGCAGTACTTC.

The CDR3 protein is CASSEAGSFSNQPQHF. As DNA, the CDR3 is TGTGCCAGCAGTGAAGCTGGCAGTTTTAGCAATCAGCCCCAGCATTTT. The chain couples TRBV6-1 to TRBJ1-5; D gene ambiguous. CDR3 length: 16 residues. CDR1 and CDR2 from the germline V gene are MNHNS and SASEGT. V lost 0 bases, J lost 0 bases, and 9 bases lay in between.

The chain employs TRBV7-9 and TRBJ2-7; the D is unclear. The CDR3 totals 16 residues. CDR1 and CDR2 (germline): SEHNR, FQNEAQ (reference sequence). Trimming pared 2 bases from V and 5 bases from J, leaving 19 bases between. In DNA, the CDR3 is TGTGCCAGCAGCTTAAGAACCCGGGTCGGTCTCGACGAGCAGTACTTC. This sequence encodes CASSLRTRVGLDEQYF. The entire variable domain, with the rest obtained from reference TRBV7-9 and TRBJ2-7, is as follows: DTGVSQNPRHKITKRGQNVTFRCDPISEHNRLYWYRQTLGQGPEFLTYFQNEAQLEKSRLLSDRFSAERPKGSFSTLEIQRTEQGDSAMYLCASSLRTRVGLDEQYFGPGTRLTVT.

This clone has just a few counts. V is TRBV28 and J is TRBJ2-7, with D possibly being TRBD1 (5 bases). There are 13 residues in the CDR3. Germline loops: CDR1 MDHEN, CDR2 SYDVKM. The V end was cut by 6 bases, the J end by 4 bases, with 13 bases between. For the CDR3, the DNA is TGTGCCAGCAGCTTGACAGCCAGATACGAGCAGTACTTC. This encodes CASSLTARYEQYF.

The V and J genes are TRBV4-1 and TRBJ1-4; D is ambiguous. This CDR3 is built from 17 residues. Deletions cut 4 bases from V and 1 base from J, with 16 bases between. The germline CDR1 and CDR2 sequences are MGHRA and YSYEKL. The CDR3 reads CASSRLEQGRTNEKLFF. The CDR3 DNA reads TGCGCCAGCAGCCGCCTCGAGCAAGGGAGAACTAATGAAAAACTGTTTTTT.

This chain joins TRBV28 and TRBJ2-5, with 13 positions matching TRBD2. The CDR3 covers 17 residues. The J segment lost 3 bases and the V segment lost 4 bases, leaving 8 bases of the junction unmatched. Germline CDR1 reads MDHEN; CDR2 reads SYDVKM. Here the CDR3 DNA reads TGTGCCAGCAGTTCTAGTAGGACTAGCGGGGGTGAAGAGACCCAGTACTTC. It translates to CASSSSRTSGGEETQYF.

The CDR3 nucleotides read TGCGCCAGCAGCAGGGAACCCCTCCCCACAGATACGCAGTATTTT. Translating it yields CASSREPLPTDTQYF. The chain is built from TRBV5-1 and TRBJ2-3; D gene uncertain. The CDR3 totals 15 residues. Trimming removed 4 bases from V and 2 bases from J, with 14 bases in between. Germline V gene sequence: CDR1 SGHRS, CDR2 YFSETQ.

This clone has just one count. V is TRBV5-1 and J is TRBJ2-7, with D perhaps being TRBD1 or TRBD2 (6 bases each). Germline CDR1 is SGHRS and CDR2 is YFSETQ. This CDR3 contains 14 residues. V gave up 4 bases and J gave up 7 bases, with 18 bases separating them. The CDR3 DNA reads TGCGCCAGCAGCGATCCGGGGGCCCTCGGGGAGCAGTACTTC. This gives the protein CASSDPGALGEQYF.

The chain is built from TRBV27 and TRBJ2-1, with D possibly matching TRBD1 (6 bases). The CDR3 has 16 amino acids. V dropped 4 bases and J dropped 3 bases, with 16 bases sitting between them. The germline gives CDR1 MNHEY, CDR2 SMNVEV (reference sequence). CDR3 DNA sequence: TGTGCCAGCAGTTCCACAGGGATGGGGGTCTACAATGAGCAGTTCTTC. Amino acid sequence: CASSSTGMGVYNEQFF.

The J gene is TRBJ2-2, the V gene TRBV2, with D unclear. Between the trimmed V and J ends, which lost 0 bases and 6 bases, there was a span of 8 bases. Germline CDR1 and CDR2: SNHLY and FYNNEI. The CDR3 runs to 14 residues. CDR3 nucleotide sequence: TGTGCCAGCAGTGAAGCGTTTTCAGCCGGGGAGCTGTTTTTT. Translation: CASSEAFSAGELFF.

This clone appeared a single time. This CDR3 reads CASSQIPGDVWRDYEQYF. The CDR3 DNA reads as TGCGCCAGCAGTCAAATTCCAGGGGATGTTTGGCGGGACTACGAGCAGTACTTC. The chain recombines TRBV23-1 with TRBJ2-7, with D perhaps given as TRBD1 or TRBD2 (6 bases each). TRBV23-1 falls under the ORF class, with uncertain function. This CDR3 is built from 18 residues. Between the trimmed V and J ends, which lost 2 bases and 3 bases, there was a span of 23 bases.